This TCR beta chain was identified during a study of T-cell reconstitution after alpha-beta-depleted transplantation in children. TCRbeta library preparation incorporated unique molecular identifiers. MiXCR was run by TCRdb on the PCR reads, yielding one entry per CDR3 protein. Counted here are roughly 350,000 distinct CDR3 sequences, 15% to 20% occurring once; the ten biggest clones make up approximately 38%. Findings and limits, study-wide: Hyperexpanded clones declined; after one year, newly produced T cells mostly supplied diversity. Several hundred graft clones that had expanded were reportedly the source of alpha-beta T cells about two months after transplant. Surviving recipient T cells and thymic progenitors underlay high day-60 TCRbeta diversity in some patients.

The V end lost 5 bases, the J end lost 5 bases, and 14 bases lay between the germline ends. CDR1 is SGHRS, CDR2 YFSETQ, per germline. The CDR3 has 13 amino acids. This clonotype was seen a handful of times. Its antigen is not identified. This chain links TRBV5-1 with TRBJ2-7; no clear D gene. Specimen: PBMCs, mostly from graft donor cells, collected 360 days after TCRalphabeta/CD19-depleted stem cell transplant. The TCR was taken from a male patient aged 2 to 9 who had a stem cell transplant for acute lymphoblastic leukemia, so the T cells may come from the graft donor. CDR3 sequence (DNA): TGCGCCAGCAGGGGAAACTCCAAGGACGAGCAGTACTTC. Translating gives CASRGNSKDEQYF.